Listed below are T cell receptor beta chains from one sample, sequenced in a study of CD8 T cells in Susac syndrome. TCRdb fed the immunoSEQ multiplex PCR reads into MiXCR, producing one record per CDR3 protein. This sample carries 200,000 or so distinct CDR3 sequences, approximately 90% of them seen once, and the ten largest clones take 0.1% to 0.15%. Input material: CD8+ T cells from PBMCs. The receptors come from a human donor with multiple sclerosis. Each CDR3 is given with its conserved first and last residue. Each record gives: J gene, V gene, D gene, CDR3 DNA, CDR3 protein. A D gene is named only where the DNA matches it firmly.

J gene: TRBJ2-5; V gene: TRBV7-6; D gene: -; CDR3 DNA: TGTGCCAGCAGCTTAGACGTCCCTAGAGTTGAGACCCAGTACTTC; CDR3 protein: CASSLDVPRVETQYF
J gene: TRBJ2-1; V gene: TRBV10-2; D gene: -; CDR3 DNA: TGCGCCAGCAGTGACGTAGGCAATGAGCAGTTCTTC; CDR3 protein: CASSDVGNEQFF
J gene: TRBJ2-3; V gene: TRBV14; D gene: -; CDR3 DNA: TGTGCCAGCAGCCGAGAGAGGGCCCCGGGAGATACGCAGTATTTT; CDR3 protein: CASSRERAPGDTQYF
J gene: TRBJ2-2; V gene: TRBV25-1; D gene: -; CDR3 DNA: TGTGCCAGCAGTGTGCTTAACACCGGGGAGCTGTTTTTT; CDR3 protein: CASSVLNTGELFF
J gene: TRBJ2-6; V gene: TRBV14; D gene: -; CDR3 DNA: TGTGCCAGCGGGGTTGGTGGGGCCAACGTCCCGACTTTC; CDR3 protein: CASGVGGANVPTF
J gene: TRBJ2-2; V gene: TRBV30; D gene: -; CDR3 DNA: TGTGCCTCTGGATTGTCACAGTACACCGGGGAGCTGTTTTTT; CDR3 protein: CASGLSQYTGELFF
J gene: TRBJ2-1; V gene: TRBV6-5; D gene: TRBD2; CDR3 DNA: TGTGCCAGCAGGGTCGGGACTAGCGGATACAATGAGCAGTTCTTC; CDR3 protein: CASRVGTSGYNEQFF
J gene: TRBJ2-1; V gene: TRBV5-6; D gene: -; CDR3 DNA: TGTGCCAGCCTACATAGCTCCTACAATGAGCAGTTCTTC; CDR3 protein: CASLHSSYNEQFF
J gene: TRBJ2-7; V gene: TRBV4-1; D gene: TRBD1; CDR3 DNA: TGCGCCAGCAGCCAGGGGACAGGCCTTTCCTACGAGCAGTACTTC; CDR3 protein: CASSQGTGLSYEQYF
J gene: TRBJ2-2; V gene: TRBV7-9; D gene: TRBD1; CDR3 DNA: TGTGCCAGCTCCGACAGGGATATGGCCGGGGAGCTGTTTTTT; CDR3 protein: CASSDRDMAGELFF
J gene: TRBJ2-7; V gene: TRBV29-1; D gene: -; CDR3 DNA: TGCAGCGTTGAAGGCGGGTCGGGTTACGAGCAGTACTTC; CDR3 protein: CSVEGGSGYEQYF
J gene: TRBJ1-2; V gene: TRBV6-6; D gene: TRBD1; CDR3 DNA: TGTGCCAGCAGCCTACAGGGGGTAGGCGCTAACTATGGCTACACCTTC; CDR3 protein: CASSLQGVGANYGYTF
J gene: TRBJ2-1; V gene: TRBV5-6; D gene: -; CDR3 DNA: TGTGCCAGCAGCCTGGCGGGGGACAGGCAGTTCTTC; CDR3 protein: CASSLAGDRQFF
J gene: TRBJ1-1; V gene: TRBV7-9; D gene: -; CDR3 DNA: TGTGCCAGCAGCCAAGACAGTTCTCACACTGAAGCTTTCTTT; CDR3 protein: CASSQDSSHTEAFF
J gene: TRBJ2-2; V gene: TRBV7-3; D gene: -; CDR3 DNA: TGTGCCAGCAGTATACCTGCCGGGGAGCTGTTTTTT; CDR3 protein: CASSIPAGELFF
J gene: TRBJ2-2; V gene: TRBV20-1; D gene: TRBD2; CDR3 DNA: TGCAGTGCTAGACTAGCGGTCACCGGGGAGCTGTTTTTT; CDR3 protein: CSARLAVTGELFF